This T cell receptor beta chain was identified in a study of blood T cells in healthy people across ages. With a J-beta primer mix and a sample-barcoded 5' primer, a second PCR ran about 6 to 11 cycles. TCRdb fed the 5' RACE reads into MiXCR, producing one record per CDR3 protein. In the table there are more than 650,000 distinct CDR3 sequences, around 24% of which are singletons. As regards this clonotype: Its specificity is not known.

General study results and limits: PBMCs were not sorted, which prevented a conclusive comparison of naive versus antigen-experienced cells. The percentage of naive T cells correlated strongly with TCR beta diversity.

The V and J ends lost 5 bases and 3 bases respectively, with 15 bases between them. CDR1 is SGHTA and CDR2 is FQGNSA in the germline V gene. The CDR3 extends over 15 amino acids. This sample also belongs to another study, concerning T cells of mothers and their children.

The sample taken for sequencing was blood. The rearrangement uses TRBV7-2 and TRBJ2-3, with D perhaps TRBD2 (6 bases). The clonotype originates from a boy between 10 and 17 years old in good health. The chain's CDR3 is CASSAKTGETDTQYF. The CDR3 region has the DNA TGTGCCAGCAGCGCTAAAACGGGAGAGACAGATACGCAGTATTTT. The variable domain in full, completed from reference TRBV7-2 and TRBJ2-3, reads GAGVSQSPSNKVTEKGKDVELRCDPISGHTALYWYRQSLGQGLEFLIYFQGNSAPDKSGLPSDRFSAERTGGSVSTLTIQRTQQEDSAVYLCASSAKTGETDTQYFGPGTRLTVL.